The T cell receptor (beta chain) under discussion was sequenced for a study of blood T cell repertoires in COVID-19. On the study more broadly: Acute-phase and convalescent COVID-19 samples originated in the United States, Italy and Spain. Sample material is recorded as cDNA or gDNA derived from T cells, B-cell-depleted T cells, or PBMCs.

The ends were cut back, 7 bases at V and 3 bases at J, with 13 bases in the middle. Germline lookup yields CDR1 LNHDA and CDR2 SQIVND (reference sequence). This CDR3 contains 13 residues. The authors' processing: Counts of nucleated cells, estimated from reference gene primer amplification, were obtained. Data came from immunoSEQ multiplex PCR; TCRdb stores just in-frame clones and leaves some out. That table is the source of V, J and clone size, and D and trimming were worked out from the DNA. The sample carries around 120,000 clones, roughly two thirds recorded once. The chain is built from TRBV19 and TRBJ2-7, with D possibly matching TRBD1 (5 bases). The TCR comes from an elderly man with acute or convalescent COVID-19. Sequenced input: peripheral blood. For the CDR3, the DNA is TGTGCCAGTATAGGACACATAAACTACGAGCAGTACTTC. Protein: CASIGHINYEQYF.